This is a list of T cell receptor beta chains from one sample in a study of T cell responses to AZD1222 COVID-19 vaccine. The data were produced by immunoSEQ multiplex PCR, yet TCRdb's version contains in-frame clones alone and is incomplete. This sample has around 170,000 clones, with approximately 90% found just once. The specimen comprised peripheral blood, sampled on day 0 of AZD1222 vaccination. The receptors come from an adult in good health. CDR3s include the opening cysteine and the closing phenylalanine or tryptophan. A D gene is named only where the DNA matches it firmly.

j_call v_call d_call cdr3_aa cdr3_nt
TRBJ1-6 TRBV6-4 . CASSVHATGGSPLHF TGTGCCAGCAGTGTACATGCCACGGGGGGTTCACCCCTCCACTTT
TRBJ2-3 TRBV18 . CASSHGPDTQYF TGTGCCAGCTCACACGGACCTGATACGCAGTATTTT
TRBJ1-2 TRBV6-2/TRBV6-3 . CASSFGPSYAWDYGYTF TGTGCCAGCAGTTTTGGGCCCTCTTATGCGTGGGACTATGGCTACACCTTC
TRBJ2-1 TRBV5-6 TRBD2 CASSLLASGYNEQFF TGTGCCAGCAGCTTGTTGGCTAGCGGGTACAATGAGCAGTTCTTC
TRBJ2-7 TRBV7-9 . CASSSHYEQYF TGTGCCAGCAGCTCCCACTACGAGCAGTACTTC
TRBJ1-1 TRBV12-3/TRBV12-4 . CASSPTGSREAFF TGTGCCAGCAGCCCCACAGGGAGCCGTGAAGCTTTCTTT
TRBJ1-1 TRBV28 . CASAEVGEAFF TGTGCCAGCGCGGAAGTGGGTGAAGCTTTCTTT
TRBJ2-3 TRBV24-1 TRBD2 CATRGLASTDTQYF TGTGCCACCAGGGGACTAGCCAGCACAGATACGCAGTATTTT
TRBJ2-6 TRBV19 . CASSDSGANVLTF TGTGCCAGCTCCGATTCTGGGGCCAACGTCCTGACTTTC
TRBJ1-6 TRBV14 . CASSHVSGTSPLHF TGTGCCAGCAGCCATGTCTCCGGTACTTCACCCCTCCACTTT